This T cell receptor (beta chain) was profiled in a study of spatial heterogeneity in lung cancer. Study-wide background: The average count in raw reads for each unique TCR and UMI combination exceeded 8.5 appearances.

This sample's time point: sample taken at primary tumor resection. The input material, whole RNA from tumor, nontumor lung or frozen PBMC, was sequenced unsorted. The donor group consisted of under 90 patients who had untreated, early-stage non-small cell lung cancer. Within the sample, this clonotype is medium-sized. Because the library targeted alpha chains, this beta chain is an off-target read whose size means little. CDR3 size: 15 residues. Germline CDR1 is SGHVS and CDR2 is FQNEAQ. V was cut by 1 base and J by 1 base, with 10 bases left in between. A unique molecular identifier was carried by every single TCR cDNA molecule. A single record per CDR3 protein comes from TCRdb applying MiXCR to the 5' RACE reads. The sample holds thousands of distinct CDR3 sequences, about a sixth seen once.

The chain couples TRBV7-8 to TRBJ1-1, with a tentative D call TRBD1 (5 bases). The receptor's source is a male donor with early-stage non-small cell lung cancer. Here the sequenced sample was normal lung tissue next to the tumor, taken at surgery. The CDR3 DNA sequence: TGTGCCAGCAGCTTAGAGGGGTACCCGAACACTGAAGCTTTCTTT. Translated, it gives CASSLEGYPNTEAFF.